One sample yielded the 10 T cell receptor beta chains listed below, sequenced in a study of regulatory T cells in long-lasting Graves disease. Arm-PCR with iRepertoire HTBI primers amplified the CDR3 regions for these TCR beta libraries. One entry per CDR3 protein, called by TCRdb with MiXCR from the multiplex PCR reads. Among about 430,000 distinct CDR3 sequences, about 15% were seen once, and the ten largest hold about 8%. Time point described: newly diagnosed GD, antithyroid drugs for less than 3 months. Researchers made the TCR library from RNA that was extracted from PBMCs. Another study also made use of these data, one on T cells in Graves' hyperthyroidism and ophthalmopathy.

Sequences were derived from peripheral blood mononuclear cells (PBMCs), sampled at new diagnosis, from a patient treated with antithyroid drugs. These receptors were collected from a woman aged 40 to 50 with Graves disease.

This clonotype has a handful of counts. This rearrangement joins TRBV7-9 to TRBJ2-1, with D maybe TRBD1 (6 bases). Germline assignment: CDR1 SEHNR and CDR2 FQNEAQ (reference sequence). The V and J ends lost 1 base and 4 bases respectively, with 11 bases between them. The CDR3 runs 15 residues. CDR3 in amino acids: CASSLVGTTYNEQFF. For the CDR3, the DNA is TGTGCCAGCAGCTTAGTTGGGACAACTTACAATGAGCAGTTCTTC.

This clonotype was seen only a few times. The CDR3 loop reads CASSLAGGTLYNEQFF. As DNA, the CDR3 is TGTGCCAGCAGCCTAGCCGGCGGGACTCTATACAATGAGCAGTTCTTC. The chain has TRBV5-5 and TRBJ2-1, with D possibly matching TRBD2 (6 bases). In germline, CDR1 is SGHKS, CDR2 YYEKEE (reference sequence). Trimming took 4 bases from V and 4 from J, leaving 18 bases between them. This CDR3 is built from 16 residues.

This clonotype was seen ten or more times. The J gene is TRBJ1-5, the V gene TRBV12-3 or TRBV12-4, with a tentative D call TRBD1 (6 bases). This CDR3 region has 14 residues. Trimming left V 7 bases short and J 7 bases short, with 17 bases between. This CDR3 is CASTPHTGFQPQHF. The DNA for the CDR3 is TGTGCCAGCACCCCCCATACAGGGTTCCAGCCCCAGCATTTT.

CDR3 region: CASSQGTGLYEQYF. The CDR3 DNA is TGCGCCAGCAGCCAGGGGACAGGGCTATACGAGCAGTACTTC. V gene TRBV4-1 combines with J gene TRBJ2-7; 9 bases map to TRBD1. This CDR3 region has 14 residues. Germline CDR1 is MGHRA and CDR2 is YSYEKL. The V and J ends lost 3 bases and 4 bases, in that order; junction bases with no gene match: 4.

This clonotype was recorded many times. V is TRBV7-2 and J is TRBJ1-2; D is uncertain. Between the trimmed V and J ends, which lost 1 base and 7 bases, there was a span of 10 bases. Germline V gene lookup returns CDR1 SGHTA and CDR2 FQGNSA. The CDR3 is made up of 13 amino acids. The CDR3 nucleotides read TGTGCCAGCAGCTTAGTTGAACTATCTGGCTACACCTTC. This encodes CASSLVELSGYTF.

V usage is TRBV28 and J usage is TRBJ2-7; D perhaps matches TRBD1 (5 bases). The CDR3 loop spans 15 amino acids. The germline V gene encodes CDR1 MDHEN and CDR2 SYDVKM. V lost 4 bases, J lost 5 bases, and 18 bases lay in between. CDR3 loop: CASSSIGREPDEQYF. For the CDR3, the DNA is TGTGCCAGCAGTTCTATCGGCAGGGAACCCGACGAGCAGTACTTC.

Many counts were recorded for this clonotype. The rearrangement links TRBV30 to TRBJ1-3; the match to TRBD1 covers 8 bases. V shed 2 bases and J 3 bases; nucleotides not matched to a gene: 6. The germline CDR1 and CDR2 sequences are GTSNPN and SVGIG (reference sequence). The CDR3 spans 15 residues. This chain's CDR3 is CAWSSRQGSGNTIYF. DNA for the CDR3: TGTGCCTGGAGTTCACGACAGGGGAGTGGAAACACCATATATTTT.

There are a few counts of this clonotype. This chain joins TRBV7-8 and TRBJ2-5; D may be TRBD1 or TRBD2 (5 bases each). With 6 bases removed from V and 1 base from J, the gap between germline ends came to 15 bases. The CDR3 spans 15 residues. The germline gives CDR1 SGHVS, CDR2 FQNEAQ. The DNA of the CDR3 is TGTGCCAGCAGTCGGGGACGGACATCCCAAGAGACCCAGTACTTC. Residues: CASSRGRTSQETQYF.

This clonotype was detected ten times or more. The rearrangement links TRBV7-6 to TRBJ1-6; D remains ambiguous. Trimming took off 5 bases at V and 10 bases at J, with 15 bases between the two ends. Per the germline V gene, CDR1 is SGHVS and CDR2 is FNYEAQ. The CDR3 has 14 amino acids. The CDR3 bases are TGTGCCAGCAGCCGGGGAGAGGCGCTCTCACCCCTCCACTTT. Encoded protein: CASSRGEALSPLHF.

The genes are TRBV5-1 and TRBJ2-7, with 7 bases lining up with TRBD2. Losses at the gene ends were 5 bases for V and 0 bases for J; bases not matched to a gene: 5. Germline loops: CDR1 SGHRS, CDR2 YFSETQ. CDR3 length: 14 amino acids. In DNA, the CDR3 is TGCGCCAGCAGACTAGCGCTGAGCTCCTACGAGCAGTACTTC. This gives the protein CASRLALSSYEQYF.